This record looks at one TCR beta chain sequence and its context. The protocol was immunoSEQ multiplex PCR, while the TCRdb copy is restricted to in-frame clones and leaves out a portion. The data contain about 180,000 clones, roughly 94% of them singletons. This specimen belongs to a study of control samples from healthy donors and cancer patients. Sequenced material: blood. The receptor comes from a woman under 30 in good health.

The CDR3 loop reads CASSELAGSYEQYF. The CDR3, as DNA: TGTGCCAGCAGTGAACTAGCGGGTTCCTACGAGCAGTACTTC. The chain joins TRBV2 to TRBJ2-7; 8 bases agree with TRBD2. V was clipped by 2 bases and J by 1 base; unmatched bases: 1. Germline V lookup: CDR1 SNHLY, CDR2 FYNNEI. The CDR3 length is 14 residues. Looking up the rest from reference TRBV2 and TRBJ2-7 gives the full variable domain: EPEVTQTPSHQVTQMGQEVILRCVPISNHLYFYWYRQILGQKVEFLVSFYNNEISEKSEIFDDQFSVERPDGSNFTLKIRSTKLEDSAMYFCASSELAGSYEQYFGPGTRLTVT.